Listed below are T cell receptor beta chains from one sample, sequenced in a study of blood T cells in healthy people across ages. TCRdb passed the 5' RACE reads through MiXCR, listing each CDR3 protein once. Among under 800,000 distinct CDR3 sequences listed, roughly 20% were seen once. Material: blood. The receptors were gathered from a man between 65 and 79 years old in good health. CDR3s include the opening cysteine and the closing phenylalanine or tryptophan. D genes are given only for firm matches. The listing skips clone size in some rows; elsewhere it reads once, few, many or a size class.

CDR3nt: TGTGCCAGCAGCTTCAAGCGGGAGGGCGGTTTGGGGAGCACAGATACGCAGTATTTT; CDR3aa: CASSFKREGGLGSTDTQYF; v_gene: TRBV7-8; j_gene: TRBJ2-3; abundance: few; d_gene: TRBD2
CDR3nt: TGCGCCAGCAGCTCGACCGGGACAACTACATCCTACAAGCAGTACTTC; CDR3aa: CASSSTGTTTSYKQYF; v_gene: TRBV5-1; j_gene: TRBJ2-7; abundance: NA; d_gene: NA
CDR3nt: TGCAGTGCTAGAGGCAGGGGGCGTTACAATGAGCAGTTCTTC; CDR3aa: CSARGRGRYNEQFF; v_gene: TRBV20-1; j_gene: TRBJ2-1; abundance: few; d_gene: TRBD1
CDR3nt: TGTGCCACCAGTGATCTACAGGGAAACGGGGCCAACGTCCTGACTTTC; CDR3aa: CATSDLQGNGANVLTF; v_gene: TRBV24-1; j_gene: TRBJ2-6; abundance: many; d_gene: NA
CDR3nt: TGTGCCAGCAGCTTATTTGTTGGTGAAAAACTGTTTTTT; CDR3aa: CASSLFVGEKLFF; v_gene: TRBV7-6; j_gene: TRBJ1-4; abundance: few; d_gene: NA
CDR3nt: TGTGCCAGCAGCCAAGAGAGGGACAGGGAGGGGGGCAATGAGCAGTTCTTC; CDR3aa: CASSQERDREGGNEQFF; v_gene: TRBV3-1; j_gene: TRBJ2-1; abundance: NA; d_gene: TRBD1
CDR3nt: TGTGCCAGCAGCCAAGTGGGACTAGCGGGCCTCCTGTACTTC; CDR3aa: CASSQVGLAGLLYF; v_gene: TRBV3-1; j_gene: TRBJ2-5; abundance: NA; d_gene: TRBD2
CDR3nt: TGTGCCAGCAGTAAGGACAGGGGCCGCGTTTCTGGCGAGCAGTACTTC; CDR3aa: CASSKDRGRVSGEQYF; v_gene: TRBV28; j_gene: TRBJ2-7; abundance: many; d_gene: TRBD1
CDR3nt: TGTGCCAGCAGCTTACTAGCGGGAGGACGACAAGAGACCCAGTACTTC; CDR3aa: CASSLLAGGRQETQYF; v_gene: TRBV7-9; j_gene: TRBJ2-5; abundance: NA; d_gene: TRBD2
CDR3nt: TGTGCCAGCAGCTTGAGCCGGGACAGCATGAACACTGAAGCTTTCTTT; CDR3aa: CASSLSRDSMNTEAFF; v_gene: TRBV7-6; j_gene: TRBJ1-1; abundance: few; d_gene: TRBD1
CDR3nt: TGTGCCAGCAGTTCGCTAGGGGAGACCCAGTACTTC; CDR3aa: CASSSLGETQYF; v_gene: TRBV28; j_gene: TRBJ2-5; abundance: many; d_gene: NA
CDR3nt: TGTGCCAGCAGGTCCAGACAGGGGCAACAGCCCCAGCATTTT; CDR3aa: CASRSRQGQQPQHF; v_gene: TRBV7-2; j_gene: TRBJ1-5; abundance: NA; d_gene: TRBD1
CDR3nt: TGTGCCAGCAGCCCAGGGGGATCCCTGGCCGGGGAGCTGTTTTTT; CDR3aa: CASSPGGSLAGELFF; v_gene: TRBV7-2; j_gene: TRBJ2-2; abundance: few; d_gene: TRBD1
CDR3nt: TGCAGTGCTAGTACCGGGGGACAAATCTACGAGCAGTACTTC; CDR3aa: CSASTGGQIYEQYF; v_gene: TRBV20-1; j_gene: TRBJ2-7; abundance: NA; d_gene: NA
CDR3nt: TGCAGTGCTAGGACTAGCGGGAGGAGCACAGATACGCAGTATTTT; CDR3aa: CSARTSGRSTDTQYF; v_gene: TRBV20-1; j_gene: TRBJ2-3; abundance: NA; d_gene: TRBD2
CDR3nt: TGTGCCAGCAGTTTATCGGCGGGATACAATGAGCAGTTCTTC; CDR3aa: CASSLSAGYNEQFF; v_gene: TRBV12-3/TRBV12-4; j_gene: TRBJ2-1; abundance: NA; d_gene: NA
CDR3nt: TGTGCCAGCAGTTTATCTGGACAGGAGAAGACCCAGTACTTC; CDR3aa: CASSLSGQEKTQYF; v_gene: TRBV12-3/TRBV12-4; j_gene: TRBJ2-5; abundance: NA; d_gene: TRBD1
CDR3nt: TGCAGTGCTAGGAAGGGCGGGCCGCAAGAGACCCAGTACTTC; CDR3aa: CSARKGGPQETQYF; v_gene: TRBV20-1; j_gene: TRBJ2-5; abundance: NA; d_gene: NA
CDR3nt: TGTGCCAGCACGAAGGGGGTTACTGGGGAGCTGTTTTTT; CDR3aa: CASTKGVTGELFF; v_gene: TRBV28; j_gene: TRBJ2-2; abundance: NA; d_gene: NA
CDR3nt: TGTGCCAGCAGTTTCTCCAACCGACTAGCGGGAATTGTCTTGGGGGAGCAGTTCTTC; CDR3aa: CASSFSNRLAGIVLGEQFF; v_gene: TRBV12-3/TRBV12-4; j_gene: TRBJ2-1; abundance: NA; d_gene: TRBD2
CDR3nt: TGTGCCAGCTCACCACCCCAGCGCACCGGGGAGCTGTTTTTT; CDR3aa: CASSPPQRTGELFF; v_gene: TRBV18; j_gene: TRBJ2-2; abundance: NA; d_gene: NA
CDR3nt: TGTGCCAGCAGCCAAAGTTCTCTATACTACAATGAGCAGTTCTTC; CDR3aa: CASSQSSLYYNEQFF; v_gene: TRBV14; j_gene: TRBJ2-1; abundance: NA; d_gene: NA
CDR3nt: TGTGCCAGCAGTTTTCGGGGACTAGCGGGGAGCTCCTACGAGCAGTACTTC; CDR3aa: CASSFRGLAGSSYEQYF; v_gene: TRBV12-3/TRBV12-4; j_gene: TRBJ2-7; abundance: NA; d_gene: TRBD2
CDR3nt: TGCGCCAGCAGCCAAGATGGGGCAAGGACGGGCTACAATGAGCAGTTCTTC; CDR3aa: CASSQDGARTGYNEQFF; v_gene: TRBV4-1; j_gene: TRBJ2-1; abundance: few; d_gene: NA
CDR3nt: TGTGCCAGCACCCCGTCGCCCAACACCGGGGAGCTGTTTTTT; CDR3aa: CASTPSPNTGELFF; v_gene: TRBV6-2/TRBV6-3; j_gene: TRBJ2-2; abundance: few; d_gene: NA
CDR3nt: TGTGCCAGCAGGGTAGTGGGCCGACGCGAGACCCAGTACTTC; CDR3aa: CASRVVGRRETQYF; v_gene: TRBV2; j_gene: TRBJ2-5; abundance: NA; d_gene: NA
CDR3nt: TGTGCCACCAGTGAAAGGACCGGAGGTGTTGGGGCCAACGTCCTGACTTTC; CDR3aa: CATSERTGGVGANVLTF; v_gene: TRBV24-1; j_gene: TRBJ2-6; abundance: NA; d_gene: NA
CDR3nt: TGCGCCAGCAGCTTGGGGGACCGATCAGGGGAGCAGTACTTC; CDR3aa: CASSLGDRSGEQYF; v_gene: TRBV5-1; j_gene: TRBJ2-7; abundance: few; d_gene: NA
CDR3nt: TGCGCCAGCAGCCAAGGAGTTGACTTGGGAACCCAGTACTTC; CDR3aa: CASSQGVDLGTQYF; v_gene: TRBV4-1; j_gene: TRBJ2-5; abundance: NA; d_gene: NA
CDR3nt: TGCAGTGTACCCCAATGGGGGAGAAGGTCCTACAATGAGCAGTCCTTC; CDR3aa: CSVPQWGRRSYNEQSF; v_gene: TRBV20-1; j_gene: TRBJ2-1; abundance: NA; d_gene: NA
CDR3nt: TGTGCCAGCAGGCCTCACAGGCTTTCCTCTGGAAACACCATATATTTT; CDR3aa: CASRPHRLSSGNTIYF; v_gene: TRBV5-5; j_gene: TRBJ1-3; abundance: NA; d_gene: NA
CDR3nt: TGTGCCACCAGTGATTCGGGGACGGAGACCCAGTACTTC; CDR3aa: CATSDSGTETQYF; v_gene: TRBV24-1; j_gene: TRBJ2-5; abundance: NA; d_gene: NA
CDR3nt: TGTGCCAGCAGGTATAGGGACTACTACAATGAGCAGTTCTTC; CDR3aa: CASRYRDYYNEQFF; v_gene: TRBV12-3/TRBV12-4; j_gene: TRBJ2-1; abundance: NA; d_gene: TRBD2
CDR3nt: TGTGCCAGCAGCTGGGGTTTCACAGATACGCAGTATTTT; CDR3aa: CASSWGFTDTQYF; v_gene: TRBV5-8; j_gene: TRBJ2-3; abundance: NA; d_gene: NA
CDR3nt: TGTGCCAGCAGTTTAATACGGGGGGGCCGCGAGACCCAGTACTTC; CDR3aa: CASSLIRGGRETQYF; v_gene: TRBV12-3/TRBV12-4; j_gene: TRBJ2-5; abundance: NA; d_gene: TRBD2
CDR3nt: TGTGCCAGCAGTAACAGACTAGAAGAGACCCAGTACTTC; CDR3aa: CASSNRLEETQYF; v_gene: TRBV6-5; j_gene: TRBJ2-5; abundance: NA; d_gene: NA
CDR3nt: TGTGCCAGCAGCCAAGGGCAGCGGGAGACCCAGTACTTC; CDR3aa: CASSQGQRETQYF; v_gene: TRBV3-1; j_gene: TRBJ2-5; abundance: many; d_gene: NA
CDR3nt: TGCGCCAGCAGCAAAACAGGGGCTTGGGAGACCCAGTACTTC; CDR3aa: CASSKTGAWETQYF; v_gene: TRBV5-1; j_gene: TRBJ2-5; abundance: few; d_gene: TRBD1
CDR3nt: TGTGCCAGCAGCTTGGTCCTGCGCGAGCAGTACTTC; CDR3aa: CASSLVLREQYF; v_gene: TRBV7-9; j_gene: TRBJ2-7; abundance: few; d_gene: NA
CDR3nt: TGTGCCAGTAGGGGGGCGAGAGGAAACACCATATATTTT; CDR3aa: CASRGARGNTIYF; v_gene: TRBV3-1; j_gene: TRBJ1-3; abundance: few; d_gene: NA
CDR3nt: TGTGCCAGTAGTTACTCGATCGGGCGATATGGCTACACCTTC; CDR3aa: CASSYSIGRYGYTF; v_gene: TRBV6-5; j_gene: TRBJ1-2; abundance: NA; d_gene: NA
CDR3nt: TGTGCCAGCAGTCCAAAGACAGGGCCCCTAGTGGGCTACACCTTC; CDR3aa: CASSPKTGPLVGYTF; v_gene: TRBV27; j_gene: TRBJ1-2; abundance: few; d_gene: TRBD1
CDR3nt: TGTGCCAGCTCACCACTCGGGGAAAACATTCAGTACTTC; CDR3aa: CASSPLGENIQYF; v_gene: TRBV18; j_gene: TRBJ2-4; abundance: NA; d_gene: NA
CDR3nt: TGTGCCAGCAGTTTAGATGCCAGGGGTTCACCCCTCCACTTT; CDR3aa: CASSLDARGSPLHF; v_gene: TRBV12-3/TRBV12-4; j_gene: TRBJ1-6; abundance: many; d_gene: NA
CDR3nt: TGTGCCAGCAGGGACCGGACAGGGGAGAGCACAGATACGCAGTATTTT; CDR3aa: CASRDRTGESTDTQYF; v_gene: TRBV6-2/TRBV6-3; j_gene: TRBJ2-3; abundance: few; d_gene: TRBD1
CDR3nt: TGCGCCAGCAGTGAATATGACAGGTTGAGCTCCTACGAGCAGTACTTC; CDR3aa: CASSEYDRLSSYEQYF; v_gene: TRBV6-1; j_gene: TRBJ2-7; abundance: NA; d_gene: NA
CDR3nt: TGTGCCAGCAGGTCCCATGGGGGGGCGAACACCGGGGAGCTGTTTTTT; CDR3aa: CASRSHGGANTGELFF; v_gene: TRBV12-3/TRBV12-4; j_gene: TRBJ2-2; abundance: NA; d_gene: TRBD2